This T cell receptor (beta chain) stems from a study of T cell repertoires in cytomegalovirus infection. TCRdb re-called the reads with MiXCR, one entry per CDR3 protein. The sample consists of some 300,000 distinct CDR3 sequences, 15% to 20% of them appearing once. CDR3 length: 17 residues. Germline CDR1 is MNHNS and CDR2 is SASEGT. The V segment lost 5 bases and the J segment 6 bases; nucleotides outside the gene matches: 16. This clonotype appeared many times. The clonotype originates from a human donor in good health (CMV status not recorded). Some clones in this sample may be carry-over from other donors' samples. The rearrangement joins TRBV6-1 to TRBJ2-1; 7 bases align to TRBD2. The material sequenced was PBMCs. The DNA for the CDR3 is TGTGCCAGCAGTCCCCGACCACTAGCGTTCAGAGGCAATGAGCAGTTCTTC. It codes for CASSPRPLAFRGNEQFF.